The 24 T cell receptor beta chains below come from one sample, sequenced in a study of T cells in Graves' hyperthyroidism and ophthalmopathy. Authors of the study amplified TCR beta CDR3 regions from RNA transcripts. Primed by the HTBI set, a first-round RT-PCR was run on the TCR CDR3. TCRdb ran MiXCR on the multiplex PCR reads and lists one entry per CDR3 protein. The sample holds approximately 400,000 distinct CDR3 sequences, approximately 17% seen once. Source material: blood. These receptors originate from a man between 18 and 35 years old with Graves' ophthalmopathy.

This clonotype has at least ten counts. The V call is TRBV6-6, the J call TRBJ1-2; a possible D gene is TRBD1 (6 bases). Trimming took 2 bases from V and 3 from J, leaving 10 bases between them. Germline V gene data show CDR1 as MNHNY and CDR2 as SVGAGI (reference sequence). This CDR3 is built from 14 residues. CDR3 residues: CASSYNAGDYGYTF. Here the CDR3 DNA reads TGTGCCAGCAGTTACAACGCAGGGGACTATGGCTACACCTTC.

This clonotype came up many times. V and J are TRBV11-3 and TRBJ2-1, with D perhaps TRBD1 (6 bases). Between the trimmed V and J ends, which lost 5 bases and 1 base, there was a span of 12 bases. The CDR3 has 15 amino acids. Germline V gives CDR1 SGHNT, CDR2 YENEEA. For the CDR3, the DNA is TGTGCCAGCAGCATGGGACAATCTTCCTACAATGAGCAGTTCTTC. Its translation is CASSMGQSSYNEQFF.

This clonotype was found a few times. The V call is TRBV7-6, the J call TRBJ1-2, with D possibly being TRBD1 (6 bases). This CDR3 is built from 15 residues. Trimming removed 3 bases from V and 4 bases from J, with 15 bases in between. Germline values: CDR1 SGHVS, CDR2 FNYEAQ. The CDR3 sequence: CASSFPRTEIYGYTF. The DNA of the CDR3 is TGTGCCAGCAGCTTCCCACGGACAGAAATCTATGGCTACACCTTC.

This clonotype was detected ten times or more. V is TRBV5-1 and J is TRBJ2-7; no clear D. V lost 2 bases and J 7 bases, leaving 16 bases between the germline ends. Germline loops: CDR1 SGHRS, CDR2 YFSETQ. The CDR3 loop spans 14 amino acids. CDR3 amino acids: CASSFQRVGEEQYF. CDR3 DNA: TGCGCCAGCAGCTTCCAGAGAGTTGGTGAAGAGCAGTACTTC.

At least ten counts were recorded for this clonotype. The chain carries TRBV5-5 and TRBJ1-1; D gene uncertain. The CDR3 loop spans 14 amino acids. Deletions cut 4 bases from V and 1 base from J, with 11 bases between. Germline CDR1 reads SGHKS; CDR2 reads YYEKEE (reference sequence). CDR3 DNA sequence: TGTGCCAGCAGCCAAAAACAGACGAACACTGAAGCTTTCTTT. Translated: CASSQKQTNTEAFF.

This clonotype showed up many times. The V call is TRBV3-1, the J call TRBJ2-1, with TRBD2 as a possible D gene (5 bases). The germline V and J ends were trimmed by 1 base and 3 bases, with 13 bases remaining between them. From germline, CDR1 is LGHDT and CDR2 YNNKEL (reference sequence). This CDR3 region has 16 residues. The CDR3 bases are TGTGCCAGCAGCCAAGTGAAGCGGTTGGGCTACAATGAGCAGTTCTTC. It translates to CASSQVKRLGYNEQFF.

The CDR3 spells CASSLEPIANTGELFF. The CDR3 DNA reads TGTGCCAGCAGTTTGGAGCCTATTGCGAACACCGGGGAGCTGTTTTTT. This sequence joins TRBV12-3 or TRBV12-4 and TRBJ2-2; no clear D gene. The CDR3 sequence is 16 residues long. Trimming shortened V by 3 bases and J by 0 bases, and 11 bases separated the two germline ends.

Ten or more counts support this clonotype. This chain joins TRBV12-3 or TRBV12-4 and TRBJ2-7; the match to TRBD1 covers 8 bases. This CDR3 comprises 14 residues. The junction had 2 bases not matched to a gene; V was cut back by 3 bases and J by 1 base. The CDR3 region is CASSFRGRSYEQYF. As DNA, the CDR3 is TGTGCCAGCAGTTTCAGGGGGCGATCCTACGAGCAGTACTTC.

This clonotype has just a few counts. The chain combines TRBV7-8 with TRBJ2-1, with TRBD2 identical over 15 bases. Trimming cost V 5 bases and J 9 bases; bases outside gene matches: 14. This CDR3 contains 18 residues. The V gene's germline CDR1 is SGHVS and CDR2 FQNEAQ. As DNA, the CDR3 is TGTGCCAGCAGCCCCGGAGGCGGGACTAGCGGGGGGCGGGGTGAGCAGTTCTTC. It yields the protein CASSPGGGTSGGRGEQFF. Drawing the rest from reference TRBV7-8 and TRBJ2-1, the complete variable domain is GAGVSQSPRYKVAKRGQDVALRCDPISGHVSLFWYQQALGQGPEFLTYFQNEAQLDKSGLPSDRFFAERPEGSVSTLKIQRTQQEDSAVYLCASSPGGGTSGGRGEQFFGPGTRLTVL.

This clonotype occurred many times. The J gene is TRBJ1-5, the V gene TRBV2; TRBD1 might be the D (5 bases). CDR3 length: 13 amino acids. Germline-derived CDR1 and CDR2 are SNHLY and FYNNEI. Trimming removed 3 bases at V and 6 bases at J, with 9 bases between. The CDR3 DNA reads as TGTGCCAGCAGTGAGGCCGGGGGTCAGCCCCAGCATTTT. This sequence encodes CASSEAGGQPQHF. Using reference TRBV2 and TRBJ1-5 for the parts outside the CDR3, the full variable domain is EPEVTQTPSHQVTQMGQEVILRCVPISNHLYFYWYRQILGQKVEFLVSFYNNEISEKSEIFDDQFSVERPDGSNFTLKIRSTKLEDSAMYFCASSEAGGQPQHFGDGTRLSIL.

This clonotype came up many times. V is TRBV6-1 and J is TRBJ1-1; D gene uncertain. Trimming took off 3 bases at V and 6 bases at J, with 14 bases between the two ends. The CDR3 is made up of 14 amino acids. Germline CDR1 MNHNS, CDR2 SASEGT. The CDR3 loop reads CASSDQYVVAEAFF. The CDR3 nucleotides read TGTGCCAGCAGTGACCAGTACGTCGTCGCTGAAGCTTTCTTT.

This clonotype was observed many times. The CDR3 DNA sequence: TGTGCCAGCAGTTTCAGGGAGGCTGGCTACACCTTC. It specifies CASSFREAGYTF. The chain is built from TRBV12-3 or TRBV12-4 and TRBJ1-2; D is perhaps TRBD1 (5 bases). Trimming removed 3 bases from V and 7 bases from J, with 9 bases in between. This CDR3 has 12 amino acids.

This chain links TRBV7-9 with TRBJ1-1; possible D gene TRBD1, 6 bases. Germline CDR1 reads SEHNR; CDR2 reads FQNEAQ (reference sequence). The CDR3 has 13 residues. With 8 bases removed from V and 5 bases from J, the gap between germline ends came to 15 bases. The CDR3 DNA sequence: TGTGCCAGCTCAGAGGGGGGCTGGACTGAAGCTTTCTTT. Amino acids: CASSEGGWTEAFF.

The chain carries TRBV6-1 and TRBJ2-1, with 10 bases matching TRBD2. The CDR3 contains 15 residues. CDR1 is MNHNS and CDR2 is SASEGT in the germline V gene. With V trimmed by 4 bases and J by 7 bases, 7 bases remained unmatched. The CDR3 DNA is TGTGCCAGCAGTGTTGAGCGGGGGGGCCTTAATGAGCAGTTCTTC. Translated: CASSVERGGLNEQFF.

Only a few counts were recorded for this clonotype. The V call is TRBV11-1, the J call TRBJ2-3, with D possibly TRBD2 on 7 matching bases. V lost 1 base and J 0 bases, leaving 11 bases between the germline ends. Germline-derived CDR1 and CDR2 are SGHAT and FQDESV (reference sequence). CDR3 size: 16 residues. The CDR3 DNA is TGTGCCAGCAGCTTAGAGAGCGGGACAAGCACAGATACGCAGTATTTT. Amino acid sequence: CASSLESGTSTDTQYF.

In this sample, this clonotype turned up once. CDR3: CASSTRQGSTGNTIYF. In DNA form, the CDR3 reads TGTGCCAGCAGCACCCGACAGGGGAGCACTGGAAACACCATATATTTT. The chain employs TRBV5-5 and TRBJ1-3; 8 positions match TRBD1. Germline values: CDR1 SGHKS, CDR2 YYEKEE (reference sequence). The CDR3 extends over 16 amino acids. V was pared by 4 bases and J by 2 bases, with 8 bases of the junction left unmatched.

This clonotype was seen repeatedly, ten times or more. The gene calls are TRBV27 and TRBJ1-6, with no clear D. V was clipped by 5 bases and J by 10 bases, with 12 bases between them. The CDR3 loop spans 13 amino acids. Germline V gene sequence: CDR1 MNHEY, CDR2 SMNVEV (reference sequence). Written as DNA, the CDR3 is TGTGCCAGCAGTCCCCGCGGCTTCTCACCCCTCCACTTT. Translating gives CASSPRGFSPLHF.

This clonotype was detected ten times or more. The chain uses TRBV12-3 or TRBV12-4 and TRBJ2-7; tentatively, D is TRBD1 (6 bases). V was pared by 3 bases and J by 5 bases, with 14 bases between. The CDR3 totals 14 residues. CDR3 protein: CASSLSQGYDEQYF. CDR3 nucleotide sequence: TGTGCCAGCAGTTTGTCACAGGGTTACGACGAGCAGTACTTC.

The chain joins TRBV6-1 to TRBJ1-5; 7 positions match TRBD1. The CDR3 loop spans 14 amino acids. The V gene's germline CDR1 is MNHNS and CDR2 SASEGT. V lost 6 bases and J lost 6; bases outside the gene matches: 8. The CDR3 loop reads CASRWGTDPQPQHF. The CDR3 DNA follows: TGTGCCAGCAGGTGGGGGACAGATCCTCAGCCCCAGCATTTT.

This clonotype was observed a few times. The chain uses TRBV3-1 and TRBJ2-2; D unclear. The CDR3 loop spans 12 amino acids. Germline CDR1 and CDR2: LGHDT and YNNKEL (reference sequence). With 3 bases removed from V and 7 bases from J, the gap between germline ends came to 6 bases. The CDR3 protein is CASSHGIGELFF. As DNA, the CDR3 is TGTGCCAGCAGCCACGGCATCGGGGAGCTGTTTTTT.

V is TRBV24-1 and J is TRBJ2-1; 7 bases map to TRBD1. There are 15 residues in the CDR3. Trimming cost V 5 bases and J 5 bases; bases outside gene matches: 8. Looked up from germline, CDR1 is KGHDR and CDR2 is SFDVKD. CDR3 in amino acids: CATSGRGQTNNEQFF. The CDR3, as DNA: TGTGCCACCAGTGGTCGGGGACAGACGAACAATGAGCAGTTCTTC.

The rearrangement joins TRBV28 to TRBJ2-7; D ambiguous. With 3 bases removed from V and 1 base from J, the gap between germline ends came to 7 bases. Germline V gene data show CDR1 as MDHEN and CDR2 as SYDVKM. CDR3 length: 13 residues. This CDR3 reads CASSLPESYEQYF. The CDR3 nucleotides read TGTGCCAGCAGTTTGCCCGAGTCCTACGAGCAGTACTTC. The complete variable domain, with remaining parts taken from reference TRBV28 and TRBJ2-7, reads DVKVTQSSRYLVKRTGEKVFLECVQDMDHENMFWYRQDPGLGLRLIYFSYDVKMKEKGDIPEGYSVSREKKERFSLILESASTNQTSMYLCASSLPESYEQYFGPGTRLTVT.

This clonotype was recorded a few times. The V and J genes are TRBV20-1 and TRBJ2-7, with 8 bases lining up with TRBD1. The CDR3 has 15 amino acids. V lost 5 bases to trimming and J lost 3 bases; unmatched junction nucleotides: 12. Germline CDR1 reads DFQATT; CDR2 reads SNEGSKA (reference sequence). The CDR3 reads CSAPRGTGEGYEQYF. The CDR3 DNA reads as TGCAGTGCTCCCAGGGGGACAGGTGAGGGCTACGAGCAGTACTTC.

For the CDR3, the DNA is TGTGCCAGCAGTACAGGACAGGGGCGACGCGGGGAGCTGTTTTTT. Translated: CASSTGQGRRGELFF. V usage is TRBV2 and J usage is TRBJ2-2; 9 bases map to TRBD1. Germline V CDR1 and CDR2: SNHLY, FYNNEI. There are 15 residues in the CDR3. V shed 5 bases, J shed 7 bases, and the junction held 8 bases outside the gene matches.